This entry lists 26 T cell receptor beta chains sequenced from one sample in a study of CD8 T cells in ankylosing spondylitis. These receptors' targets are unknown. Regarding the study as a whole: Ankylosing spondylitis blood seemed to carry a telltale TCR beta motif made of eight or nine highly homologous variants.

MiXCR, run by TCRdb on the 5' RACE reads, gives a single entry per CDR3 protein. The sample holds approximately 440,000 distinct CDR3 sequences, 15% to 20% seen once. Sequencing was performed on blood, either unsorted or a sorted T cell fraction (not recorded which). The receptors here all came from a male donor with ankylosing spondylitis.

The sample holds a few counts of this clonotype. The chain has TRBV27 and TRBJ2-1; 7 nucleotides line up with TRBD1. The CDR3 sequence is 16 residues long. Germline trimming cut 5 bases from V and 8 bases from J; bases unmatched to any gene: 15. CDR1 and CDR2 from the germline V gene are MNHEY and SMNVEV (reference sequence). The CDR3 loop reads CASSPRIALTGHEQFF. The CDR3 DNA reads as TGTGCCAGCAGTCCCCGGATTGCCTTGACAGGGCATGAGCAGTTCTTC.

J is TRBJ2-3 and V is TRBV6-5; 13 positions match TRBD2. The junction had 5 bases not matched to a gene; V was cut back by 0 bases and J by 14 bases. Germline V gene lookup returns CDR1 MNHEY and CDR2 SVGAGI. The CDR3 consists of 14 residues. CDR3 protein: CASSYSTSGRIWYF. The CDR3, as DNA: TGTGCCAGCAGTTACTCGACTAGCGGGAGGATTTGGTATTTT.

This clonotype came up a few times. This chain joins TRBV2 and TRBJ2-3, with D perhaps assigned TRBD1 or TRBD2 (7 bases each). This CDR3 has 14 residues. V gave up 3 bases and J gave up 5 bases, with 12 bases separating them. From germline, CDR1 is SNHLY and CDR2 FYNNEI. CDR3 region: CASSDPRGGDTQYF. In nucleotides, the CDR3 is TGTGCCAGCAGTGATCCCAGGGGGGGAGATACGCAGTATTTT.

The chain combines TRBV30 with TRBJ1-6; D uncertain. The CDR3 consists of 14 residues. Germline loops: CDR1 GTSNPN, CDR2 SVGIG (reference sequence). V dropped 3 bases and J dropped 7 bases, with 13 bases sitting between them. CDR3 DNA: TGTGCCTGGAGCGCAAGGGTAGGAAATTCACCCCTCCACTTT. Residues: CAWSARVGNSPLHF.

This clonotype has only a few counts. This sequence joins TRBV9 and TRBJ2-3; possible D gene TRBD2, 6 bases. V shed 3 bases and J shed 6 bases, with 8 bases lying between them. The CDR3 is 12 amino acids. Germline loops: CDR1 SGDLS, CDR2 YYNGEE. The CDR3 is CASSAEGDTQYF. In nucleotides, the CDR3 is TGTGCCAGCAGCGCGGAGGGGGATACGCAGTATTTT. The variable domain in full, with the rest retrieved from reference TRBV9 and TRBJ2-3, is DSGVTQTPKHLITATGQRVTLRCSPRSGDLSVYWYQQSLDQGLQFLIQYYNGEERAKGNILERFSAQQFPDLHSELNLSSLELGDSALYFCASSAEGDTQYFGPGTRLTVL.

The V and J genes are TRBV7-9 and TRBJ1-3; D unresolved. The CDR3 totals 14 residues. V was trimmed by 5 bases and J by 0 bases, leaving 8 bases between them. Germline V gene data show CDR1 as SEHNR and CDR2 as FQNEAQ (reference sequence). CDR3 amino acids: CASSLTTSGNTIYF. The DNA for the CDR3 is TGTGCCAGCAGCCTTACCACCTCTGGAAACACCATATATTTT.

This chain connects TRBV10-2 to TRBJ1-2; 9 positions match TRBD1. Germline assignment: CDR1 WSHSY and CDR2 SAAADI. The CDR3 runs to 14 residues. The V and J ends lost 7 bases and 2 bases, in that order; junction bases with no gene match: 5. CDR3 sequence: CASNRDRENYGYTF. The CDR3, as DNA: TGCGCCAGCAACCGGGACAGGGAGAACTATGGCTACACCTTC.

This clonotype was counted ten times or more. One end of the junction does not line up with germline, which may come from a read error. The CDR3 here is CASSLESNYGYTF. The DNA of the CDR3 is TGCGCCAGCAGCTTGGAGAGTAACTATGGCTACACCTTC. This sequence joins TRBV12-3 or TRBV12-4 and TRBJ1-2; D gene ambiguous. This CDR3 has 13 residues.

The gene calls are TRBV18 and TRBJ2-3; the D is unclear. The germline V gene has CDR1 KGHSH and CDR2 LQKENI. This CDR3 has 15 residues. Trimming shortened V by 3 bases and J by 4 bases, and 14 bases separated the two germline ends. This CDR3 is CASSPGSAVSDTQYF. Written as DNA, the CDR3 is TGTGCCAGCTCACCGGGTTCCGCAGTTTCAGATACGCAGTATTTT.

This clonotype was seen a few times. CDR3 bases: TGCAGTGCTCCGGTGCGGACTACCCGTCTTAATGAGCAGTTCTTC. It translates to CSAPVRTTRLNEQFF. The rearrangement uses TRBV20-1 and TRBJ2-1; D may be TRBD2 (6 bases). This CDR3 region has 15 residues. Between the trimmed V and J ends, which lost 5 bases and 7 bases, there was a span of 21 bases. CDR1 and CDR2 (germline): DFQATT, SNEGSKA (reference sequence).

Ten or more counts support this clonotype. CDR3 sequence reads: CASSGTANTEAFF. CDR3 nucleotides: TGTGCCAGCAGCGGGACGGCGAACACTGAAGCTTTCTTT. The J gene is TRBJ1-1, the V gene TRBV6-1, with D possibly matching TRBD1 (5 bases). This CDR3 is built from 13 residues. Trimming took off 6 bases at V and 1 base at J, with 9 bases between the two ends. CDR1 MNHNS and CDR2 SASEGT come from the germline V gene.

The chain recombines TRBV20-1 with TRBJ1-4, with D unclear. From germline, CDR1 is DFQATT and CDR2 SNEGSKA (reference sequence). Trimming removed 0 bases from V and 10 bases from J, with 15 bases in between. This CDR3 is 14 amino acids long. CDR3 nucleotides: TGCAGTGCTAGAGATGAATCTGTTCACCGAAAACTGTTTTTT. Amino acid sequence: CSARDESVHRKLFF.

This clonotype turned up a few times. The rearrangement links TRBV19 to TRBJ2-1; D perhaps matches TRBD1 (6 bases). V was shortened by 7 bases and J by 1 base, with 14 bases between the two germline ends. This CDR3 region has 15 residues. CDR1 is LNHDA, CDR2 SQIVND, per germline (reference sequence). In DNA, the CDR3 is TGTGCCAGTACCCCGCGAGGACAGTCCTACAATGAGCAGTTCTTC. Amino acids: CASTPRGQSYNEQFF. The full variable domain, completed using reference TRBV19 and TRBJ2-1, is DGGITQSPKYLFRKEGQNVTLSCEQNLNHDAMYWYRQDPGQGLRLIYYSQIVNDFQKGDIAEGYSVSREKKESFPLTVTSAQKNPTAFYLCASTPRGQSYNEQFFGPGTRLTVL.

This clonotype was picked up a small number of times. The J gene is TRBJ2-7, the V gene TRBV3-1, with 8 bases identical to TRBD1. This CDR3 is built from 14 residues. Unmatched junction bases numbered 4, after V lost 2 bases and J lost 4 bases. Per germline, CDR1 LGHDT and CDR2 YNNKEL (reference sequence). The CDR3 region has the DNA TGTGCCAGCAGCCAACTCGACAGGGGTTACGAGCAGTACTTC. Amino acids: CASSQLDRGYEQYF.

This clonotype was seen a few times. The rearrangement links TRBV7-2 to TRBJ1-1; possibly TRBD1 for D (5 bases). In germline, CDR1 is SGHTA, CDR2 FQGNSA. CDR3 length equals 14 residues. Trimming took 3 bases from V and 6 from J, leaving 14 bases between them. CDR3 bases: TGTGCCAGCAGCTTCGGGGGTAGTAGCGCTGAAGCTTTCTTT. Amino acid sequence: CASSFGGSSAEAFF.

The V and J genes are TRBV6-2 or TRBV6-3 and TRBJ1-1; D not certain. The V end lost 2 bases, the J end lost 3 bases, and 19 bases lay between the germline ends. From germline, CDR1 is MNHEY and CDR2 SVGEGT. This CDR3 has 17 amino acids. CDR3 amino acids: CASSYVSGSNQDTEAFF. As DNA, the CDR3 is TGTGCCAGCAGTTACGTTTCTGGGAGTAATCAGGACACTGAAGCTTTCTTT.

V gene TRBV6-2 or TRBV6-3 combines with J gene TRBJ1-2, with TRBD1 matching over 8 bases. Germline V gene data show CDR1 as MNHEY and CDR2 as SVGEGT. V was pared by 6 bases and J by 2 bases, with 8 bases of the junction left unmatched. CDR3 length equals 15 residues. This CDR3 reads CASSRPGTGNYGYTF. In nucleotides, the CDR3 is TGTGCCAGCAGCCGACCCGGGACAGGCAACTATGGCTACACCTTC.

This sequence joins TRBV7-9 and TRBJ1-1; D remains unclear. The V gene lost 3 bases and the J gene lost 0 bases, with 5 bases spanning the gap. The length of the CDR3 is 13 residues. Germline V gene data show CDR1 as SEHNR and CDR2 as FQNEAQ (reference sequence). The CDR3, as DNA: TGTGCCAGCAGCTTCGAAATGAACACTGAAGCTTTCTTT. It translates to CASSFEMNTEAFF.

This rearrangement joins TRBV20-1 to TRBJ1-5; D not resolved. This CDR3 comprises 13 residues. The germline CDR1 and CDR2 sequences are DFQATT and SNEGSKA (reference sequence). The V end was cut by 5 bases, the J end by 7 bases, with 15 bases between. The CDR3 sequence: CSAQTGYSQPQHF. The CDR3 DNA is TGCAGTGCTCAGACGGGGTATTCACAGCCCCAGCATTTT.

This clonotype was picked up a small number of times. J is TRBJ1-1 and V is TRBV5-1; D remains ambiguous. The germline V gene encodes CDR1 SGHRS and CDR2 YFSETQ. The CDR3 contains 13 residues. With 6 bases removed from V and 0 bases from J, the gap between germline ends came to 9 bases. In nucleotides, the CDR3 is TGCGCCAGCACACTAAACGTGAACACTGAAGCTTTCTTT. As protein: CASTLNVNTEAFF.

V gene TRBV6-2 or TRBV6-3 combines with J gene TRBJ1-5; D unclear. The CDR3 totals 14 residues. V shed 0 bases and J shed 5 bases, with 8 bases lying between them. From germline, CDR1 is MNHEY and CDR2 SVGEGT. The CDR3 region is CASSYSVGYQPQHF. CDR3 sequence (DNA): TGTGCCAGCAGTTACTCTGTAGGGTATCAGCCCCAGCATTTT.

This clonotype was counted many times. The rearrangement joins TRBV6-5 to TRBJ2-2; no clear D. Per germline, CDR1 MNHEY and CDR2 SVGAGI. V lost 2 bases, J lost 3 bases, and 7 bases lay in between. The length of the CDR3 is 14 residues. The CDR3 is CASSYLRDTGELFF. CDR3 bases: TGTGCCAGCAGTTACCTCAGAGACACCGGGGAGCTGTTTTTT.

A word on this clonotype: Compared with germline, one end of the junction differs, possibly owing to a read error. The chain uses TRBV10-3 and TRBJ2-5; 7 positions agree with TRBD2. Looked up from germline, CDR1 is ENHRY and CDR2 is SYGVKD. CDR3 length: 14 residues. The CDR3: CASSELAGVETQYF. In DNA, the CDR3 is TGTGCCAGCAGTGAGTTGGCGGGGGTTGAGACCCAGTACTTC.

Ten or more counts support this clonotype. The chain is built from TRBV5-6 and TRBJ2-1; 7 nucleotides agree with TRBD2. The CDR3 spans 15 residues. Per germline, CDR1 SGHDT and CDR2 YYEEEE. After removal of 0 bases from V and 7 bases from J, the junction contained 7 bases not matched to a gene. In nucleotides, the CDR3 is TGTGCCAGCAGCTTGGTAGCTAGCGGTCGGAATGAGCAGTTCTTC. Its protein product is CASSLVASGRNEQFF.

This clonotype was detected many times. This chain uses TRBV6-2 or TRBV6-3 with TRBJ1-5; TRBD1 agrees at 11 bases. The CDR3 spans 17 residues. The V and J ends lost 6 bases and 2 bases, in that order; junction bases with no gene match: 9. Germline CDR1 reads MNHEY; CDR2 reads SVGEGT. This CDR3 is CASSPDRGLFGNQPQHF. The DNA of the CDR3 is TGTGCCAGCAGCCCGGACAGGGGGCTTTTCGGCAATCAGCCCCAGCATTTT.

The chain combines TRBV12-3 or TRBV12-4 with TRBJ1-6; no reliable D call. The CDR3 loop spans 13 amino acids. V shed 3 bases and J shed 8 bases, with 8 bases lying between them. As DNA, the CDR3 is TGTGCCAGCAGTTTTTCGTCCTATTCACCCCTCCACTTT. It is translated as CASSFSSYSPLHF.